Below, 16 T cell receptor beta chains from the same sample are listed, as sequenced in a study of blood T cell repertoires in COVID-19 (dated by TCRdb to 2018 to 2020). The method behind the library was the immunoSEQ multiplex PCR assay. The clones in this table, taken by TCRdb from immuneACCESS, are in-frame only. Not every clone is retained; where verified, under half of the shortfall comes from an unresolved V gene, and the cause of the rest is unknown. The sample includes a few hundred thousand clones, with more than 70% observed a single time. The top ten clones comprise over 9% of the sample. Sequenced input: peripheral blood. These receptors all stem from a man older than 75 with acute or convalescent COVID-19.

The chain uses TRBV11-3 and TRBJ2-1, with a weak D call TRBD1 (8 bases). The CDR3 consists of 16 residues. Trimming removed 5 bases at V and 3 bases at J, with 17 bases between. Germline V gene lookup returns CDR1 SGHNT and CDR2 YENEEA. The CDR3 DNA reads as TGTGCCAGCAGCACCCACAGGGGGGGGGACTACAATGAGCAGTTCTTC. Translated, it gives CASSTHRGGDYNEQFF.

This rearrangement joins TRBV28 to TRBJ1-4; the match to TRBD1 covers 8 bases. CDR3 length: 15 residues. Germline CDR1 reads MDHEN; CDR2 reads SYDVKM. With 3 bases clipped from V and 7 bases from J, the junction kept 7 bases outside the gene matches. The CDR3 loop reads CASSFRQGRREKLFF. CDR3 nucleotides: TGTGCCAGCAGTTTCAGACAGGGGAGGCGTGAAAAACTGTTTTTT.

This chain's CDR3 is CAISEGQGSVAFF. The CDR3 DNA sequence: TGTGCCATCAGTGAAGGACAGGGGAGTGTGGCTTTCTTT. This chain connects TRBV10-3 to TRBJ1-1, with 9 bases that match TRBD1. Germline assignment: CDR1 ENHRY and CDR2 SYGVKD. The CDR3 extends over 13 amino acids. Trimming cost V 3 bases and J 11 bases; bases outside gene matches: 7.

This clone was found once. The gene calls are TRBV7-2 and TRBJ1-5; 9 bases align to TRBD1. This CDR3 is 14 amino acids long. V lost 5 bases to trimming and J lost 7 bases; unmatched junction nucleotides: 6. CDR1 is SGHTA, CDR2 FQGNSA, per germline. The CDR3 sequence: CASSADRGRQPQHF. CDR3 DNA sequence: TGTGCCAGCAGCGCCGACAGGGGGAGGCAGCCCCAGCATTTT.

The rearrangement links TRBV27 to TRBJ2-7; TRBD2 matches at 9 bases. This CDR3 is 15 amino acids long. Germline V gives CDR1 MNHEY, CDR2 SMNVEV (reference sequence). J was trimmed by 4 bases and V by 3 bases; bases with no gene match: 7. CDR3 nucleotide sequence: TGTGCCAGCAGTTTGGGTAAGCGGGGGGCTTACGAGCAGTACTTC. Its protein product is CASSLGKRGAYEQYF.

CDR3 sequence (DNA): TGTGCCAGCAGTCCCCCCCGCTGGACAGGGGGAGTCAATGGCTACACCTTC. It is translated as CASSPPRWTGGVNGYTF. The rearrangement joins TRBV6-2 or TRBV6-3 to TRBJ1-2; 10 bases are shared with TRBD1. Per the germline V gene, CDR1 is MNHEY and CDR2 is SVGEGT. The J segment lost 6 bases and the V segment lost 5 bases, leaving 15 bases of the junction unmatched. The length of the CDR3 is 17 residues.

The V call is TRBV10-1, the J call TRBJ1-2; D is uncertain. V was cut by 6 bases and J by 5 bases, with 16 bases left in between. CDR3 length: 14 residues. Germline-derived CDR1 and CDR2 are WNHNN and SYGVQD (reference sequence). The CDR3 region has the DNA TGCGCCAGCAGAGAACCCAGGATTTGGTATGGCTACACCTTC. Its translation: CASREPRIWYGYTF.

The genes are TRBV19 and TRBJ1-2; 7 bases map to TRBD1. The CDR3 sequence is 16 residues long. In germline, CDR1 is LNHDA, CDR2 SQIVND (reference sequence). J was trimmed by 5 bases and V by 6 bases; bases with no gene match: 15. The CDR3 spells CASRIIWTGYGYGYTF. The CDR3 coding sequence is TGTGCCAGTAGGATAATTTGGACAGGCTATGGATATGGCTACACCTTC.

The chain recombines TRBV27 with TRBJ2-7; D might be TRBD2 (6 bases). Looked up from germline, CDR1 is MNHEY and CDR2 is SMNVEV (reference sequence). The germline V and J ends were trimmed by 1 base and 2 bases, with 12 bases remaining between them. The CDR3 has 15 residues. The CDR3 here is CASSLYPGRPYEQYF. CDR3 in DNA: TGTGCCAGCAGTTTATATCCAGGGAGGCCCTACGAGCAGTACTTC.

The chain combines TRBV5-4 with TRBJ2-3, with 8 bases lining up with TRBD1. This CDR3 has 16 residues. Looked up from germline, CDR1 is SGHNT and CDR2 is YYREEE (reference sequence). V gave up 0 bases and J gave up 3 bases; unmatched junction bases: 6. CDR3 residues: CASSLGTGQGTDTQYF. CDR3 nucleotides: TGTGCCAGCAGCTTGGGGACAGGGCAAGGAACAGATACGCAGTATTTT.

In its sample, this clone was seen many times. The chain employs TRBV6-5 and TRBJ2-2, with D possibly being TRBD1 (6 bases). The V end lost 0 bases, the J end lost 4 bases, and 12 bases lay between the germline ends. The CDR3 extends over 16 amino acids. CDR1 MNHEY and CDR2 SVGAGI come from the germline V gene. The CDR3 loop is CASSYSRGKATGELFF. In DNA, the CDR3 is TGTGCCAGCAGTTACTCGAGGGGGAAGGCCACCGGGGAGCTGTTTTTT.

In nucleotides, the CDR3 is TGTGCCAGCAGACCTATGGGCCGGGGGAACACTGAAGCTTTCTTT. Its protein product is CASRPMGRGNTEAFF. The V and J genes are TRBV6-5 and TRBJ1-1; no reliable D call. Germline V lookup: CDR1 MNHEY, CDR2 SVGAGI. Trimming stripped 6 bases from V and 1 base from J, with 15 bases between. This CDR3 has 15 amino acids.

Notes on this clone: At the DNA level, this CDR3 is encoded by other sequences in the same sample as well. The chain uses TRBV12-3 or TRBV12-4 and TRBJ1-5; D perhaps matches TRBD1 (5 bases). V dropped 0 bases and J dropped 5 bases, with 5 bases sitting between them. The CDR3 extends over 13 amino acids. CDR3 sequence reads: CASSLARDQPQHF. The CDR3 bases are TGTGCCAGCAGTTTAGCCAGGGATCAGCCCCAGCATTTT.

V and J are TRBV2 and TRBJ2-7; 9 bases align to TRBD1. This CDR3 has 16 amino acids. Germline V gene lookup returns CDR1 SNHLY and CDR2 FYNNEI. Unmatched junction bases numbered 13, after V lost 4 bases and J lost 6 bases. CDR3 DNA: TGTGCCAGCAGTGTTACAGGGACAGGGACGTCTAGCGAGCAGTACTTC. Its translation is CASSVTGTGTSSEQYF.

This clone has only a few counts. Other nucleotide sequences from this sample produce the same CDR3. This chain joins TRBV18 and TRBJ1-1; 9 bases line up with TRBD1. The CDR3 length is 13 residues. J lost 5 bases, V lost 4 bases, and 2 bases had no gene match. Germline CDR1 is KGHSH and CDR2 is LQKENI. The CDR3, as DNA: TGTGCCAGCTCACTACAGGGGGCTACTGAAGCTTTCTTT. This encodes CASSLQGATEAFF.

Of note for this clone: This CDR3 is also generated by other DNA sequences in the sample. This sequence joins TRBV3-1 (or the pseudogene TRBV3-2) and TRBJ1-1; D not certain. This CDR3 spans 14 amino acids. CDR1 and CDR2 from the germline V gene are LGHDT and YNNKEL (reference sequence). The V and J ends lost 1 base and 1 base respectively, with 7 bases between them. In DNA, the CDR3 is TGTGCCAGCAGCCAAGCGGGAGGGAACACTGAAGCTTTCTTT. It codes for CASSQAGGNTEAFF.